The clone carrying this TCR beta chain appeared a single time. This record comes from a study of CD8 T cells in Susac syndrome. The T cells that were sequenced for TCR beta were CD8+ and CD4+ cells from blood. FACS enriched CD8+ TEMRA cells, while bulk CD8+ and CD4+ were negatively isolated. V trimming: 4 bases; J trimming: 0 bases; junction bases outside the gene matches: 7. The CDR3 contains 16 residues. Germline-derived CDR1 and CDR2 are SGHRS and YFSETQ. RNA, at roughly 0.45 to 1 ug, was reverse transcribed with random hexamers. By means of immunoSEQ multiplex PCR, TCR beta CDR3 spanning 54 Vbeta and 13 Jbeta underwent amplification. In TCRdb, the immunoSEQ multiplex PCR reads were re-called with MiXCR into one record per CDR3 protein. The repertoire holds over 100,000 distinct CDR3 sequences, with about 96% as singletons.

The TCR sequence derives from a human donor in good health. This chain connects TRBV5-1 to TRBJ2-3; 8 bases line up with TRBD2. The sample comprised CD4+ T cells from PBMCs. In DNA form, the CDR3 reads TGCGCCAGCAGCCCGGACAGCGGGAGAAGCACAGATACGCAGTATTTT. It is translated as CASSPDSGRSTDTQYF.